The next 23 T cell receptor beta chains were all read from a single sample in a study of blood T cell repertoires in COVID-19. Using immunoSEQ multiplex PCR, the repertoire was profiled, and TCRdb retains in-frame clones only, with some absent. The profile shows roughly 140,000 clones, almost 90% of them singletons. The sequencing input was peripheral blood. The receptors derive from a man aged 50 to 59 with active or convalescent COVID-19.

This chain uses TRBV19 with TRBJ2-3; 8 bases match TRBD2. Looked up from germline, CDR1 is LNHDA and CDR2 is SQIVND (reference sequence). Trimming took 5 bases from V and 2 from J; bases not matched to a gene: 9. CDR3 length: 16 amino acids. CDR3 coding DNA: TGTGCCAGTAGTCCAATAGCGGGATCGGTCACAGATACGCAGTATTTT. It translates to CASSPIAGSVTDTQYF.

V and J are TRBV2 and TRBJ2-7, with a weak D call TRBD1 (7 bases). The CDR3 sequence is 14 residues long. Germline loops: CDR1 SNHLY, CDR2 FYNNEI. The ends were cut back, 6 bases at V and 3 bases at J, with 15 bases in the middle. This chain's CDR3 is CASRRGTDIYEQYF. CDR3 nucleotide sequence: TGTGCCAGCAGGCGCGGGACAGATATCTACGAGCAGTACTTC.

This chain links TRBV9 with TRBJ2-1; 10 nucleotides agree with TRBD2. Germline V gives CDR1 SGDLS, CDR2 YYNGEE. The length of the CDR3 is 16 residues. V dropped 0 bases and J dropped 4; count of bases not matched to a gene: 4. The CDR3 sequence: CASSVDQREGYNEQFF. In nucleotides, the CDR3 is TGTGCCAGCAGCGTAGATCAGCGGGAGGGATACAATGAGCAGTTCTTC.

The CDR3 spells CASTGHSNTGELFF. CDR3 nucleotides: TGTGCCAGTACGGGACACTCGAACACCGGGGAGCTGTTTTTT. The V gene is TRBV10-3, the J gene TRBJ2-2; D perhaps matches TRBD1 (6 bases). The CDR3 has 14 amino acids. CDR1 is ENHRY, CDR2 SYGVKD, per germline. Trimming took off 10 bases at V and 0 bases at J, with 12 bases between the two ends.

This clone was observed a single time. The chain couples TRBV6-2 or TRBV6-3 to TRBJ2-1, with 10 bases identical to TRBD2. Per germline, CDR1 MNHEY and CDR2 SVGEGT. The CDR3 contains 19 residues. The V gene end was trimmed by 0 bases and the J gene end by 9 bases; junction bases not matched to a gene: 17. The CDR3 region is CASSYSERSGRFPRSEQFF. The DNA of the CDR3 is TGTGCCAGCAGTTACTCAGAGCGTAGCGGGAGGTTTCCCCGGAGTGAGCAGTTCTTC.

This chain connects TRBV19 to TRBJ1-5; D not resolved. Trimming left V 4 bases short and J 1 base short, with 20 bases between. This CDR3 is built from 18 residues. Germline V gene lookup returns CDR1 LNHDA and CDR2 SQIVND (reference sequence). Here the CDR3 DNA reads TGTGCCAGTAGTAGAGACGCAGAACGGGGTCTAAGCAATCAGCCCCAGCATTTT. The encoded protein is CASSRDAERGLSNQPQHF.

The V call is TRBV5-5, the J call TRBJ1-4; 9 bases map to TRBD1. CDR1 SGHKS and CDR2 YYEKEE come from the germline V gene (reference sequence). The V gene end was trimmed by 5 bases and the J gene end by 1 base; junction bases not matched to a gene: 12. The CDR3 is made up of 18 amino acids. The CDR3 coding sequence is TGTGCCAGCAGTCGACAGGGGGGTCTCAGCGTAACTAATGAAAAACTGTTTTTT. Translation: CASSRQGGLSVTNEKLFF.

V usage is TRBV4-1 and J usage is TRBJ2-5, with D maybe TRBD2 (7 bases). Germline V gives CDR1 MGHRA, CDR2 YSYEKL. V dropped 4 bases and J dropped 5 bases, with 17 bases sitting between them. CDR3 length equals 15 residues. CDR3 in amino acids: CASSPRGGGVETQYF. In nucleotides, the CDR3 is TGCGCCAGCAGCCCCAGGGGCGGGGGAGTCGAGACCCAGTACTTC.

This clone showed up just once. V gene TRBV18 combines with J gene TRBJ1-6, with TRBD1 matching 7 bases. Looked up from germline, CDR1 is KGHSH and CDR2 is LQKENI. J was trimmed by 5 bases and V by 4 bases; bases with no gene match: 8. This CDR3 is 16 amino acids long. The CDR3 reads CASSLQQGPDNSPLHF. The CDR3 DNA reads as TGTGCCAGCTCACTACAACAGGGGCCCGATAATTCACCCCTCCACTTT.

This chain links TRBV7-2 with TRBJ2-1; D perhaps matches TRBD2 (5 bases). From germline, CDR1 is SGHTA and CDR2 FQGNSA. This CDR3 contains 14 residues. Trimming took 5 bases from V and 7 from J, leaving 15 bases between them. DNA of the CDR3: TGTGCCAGCAGCCATCGGGATTCGCTAAATGAGCAGTTCTTC. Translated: CASSHRDSLNEQFF.

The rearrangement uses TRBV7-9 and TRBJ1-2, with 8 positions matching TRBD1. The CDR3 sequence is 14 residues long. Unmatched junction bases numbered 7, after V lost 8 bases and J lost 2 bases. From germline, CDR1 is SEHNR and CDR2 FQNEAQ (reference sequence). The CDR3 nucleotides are TGTGCCAGCGGAACATCAGGGGGCAACTATGGCTACACCTTC. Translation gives CASGTSGGNYGYTF.

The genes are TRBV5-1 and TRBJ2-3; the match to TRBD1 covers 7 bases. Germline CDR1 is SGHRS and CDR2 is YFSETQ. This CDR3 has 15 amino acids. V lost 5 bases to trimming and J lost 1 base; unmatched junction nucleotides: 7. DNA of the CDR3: TGCGCCAGCAGGCCCGTAGGGACAGGCACAGATACGCAGTATTTT. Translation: CASRPVGTGTDTQYF.

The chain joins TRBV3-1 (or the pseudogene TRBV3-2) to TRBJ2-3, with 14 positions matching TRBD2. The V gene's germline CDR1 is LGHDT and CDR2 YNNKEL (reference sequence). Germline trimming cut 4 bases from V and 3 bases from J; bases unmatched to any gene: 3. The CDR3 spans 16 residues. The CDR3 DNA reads TGTGCCAGCAGCCTTCGGACTAGCGGGAGGACAGATACGCAGTATTTT. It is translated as CASSLRTSGRTDTQYF.

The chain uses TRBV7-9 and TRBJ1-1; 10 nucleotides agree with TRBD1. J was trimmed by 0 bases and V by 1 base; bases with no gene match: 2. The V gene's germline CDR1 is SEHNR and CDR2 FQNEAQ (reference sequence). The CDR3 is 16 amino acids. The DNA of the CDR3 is TGTGCCAGCAGCTTAGGGACAGGGGGGATGAACACTGAAGCTTTCTTT. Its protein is CASSLGTGGMNTEAFF. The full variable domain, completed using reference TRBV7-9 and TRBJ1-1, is DTGVSQNPRHKITKRGQNVTFRCDPISEHNRLYWYRQTLGQGPEFLTYFQNEAQLEKSRLLSDRFSAERPKGSFSTLEIQRTEQGDSAMYLCASSLGTGGMNTEAFFGQGTRLTVV.

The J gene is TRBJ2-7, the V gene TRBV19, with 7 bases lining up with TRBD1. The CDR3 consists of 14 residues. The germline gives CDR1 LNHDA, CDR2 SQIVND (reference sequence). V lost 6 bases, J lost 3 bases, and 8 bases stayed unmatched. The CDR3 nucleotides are TGTGCCAGTAGCCATTCCGGGACAGTCTACGAGCAGTACTTC. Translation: CASSHSGTVYEQYF.

Here the CDR3 reads CASSRRQGSYEQYF. CDR3 nucleotide sequence: TGCGCCAGCAGCAGGAGACAGGGGTCCTACGAGCAGTACTTC. The chain couples TRBV10-2 to TRBJ2-7, with 8 bases matching TRBD1. The CDR3 consists of 14 residues. V was pared by 6 bases and J by 1 base, with 5 bases of the junction left unmatched. Per the germline V gene, CDR1 is WSHSY and CDR2 is SAAADI.

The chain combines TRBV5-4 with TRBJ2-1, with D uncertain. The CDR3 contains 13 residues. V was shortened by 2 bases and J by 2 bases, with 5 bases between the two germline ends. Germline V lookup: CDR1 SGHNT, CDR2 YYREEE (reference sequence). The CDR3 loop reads CASSFAAYNEQFF. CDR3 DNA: TGTGCCAGCAGCTTCGCGGCCTACAATGAGCAGTTCTTC.

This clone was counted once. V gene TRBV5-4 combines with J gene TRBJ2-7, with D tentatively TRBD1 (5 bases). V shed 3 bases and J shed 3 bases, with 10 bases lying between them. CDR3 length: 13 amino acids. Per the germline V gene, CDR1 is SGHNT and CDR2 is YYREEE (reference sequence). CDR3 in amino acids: CASSSGHRYEQYF. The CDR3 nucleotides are TGTGCCAGCAGCTCAGGACACCGCTACGAGCAGTACTTC.

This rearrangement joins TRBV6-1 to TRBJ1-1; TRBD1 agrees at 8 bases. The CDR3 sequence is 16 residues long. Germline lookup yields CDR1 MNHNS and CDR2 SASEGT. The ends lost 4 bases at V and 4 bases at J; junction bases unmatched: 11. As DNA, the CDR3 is TGTGCCAGCAGTGGCTGGACAGGGTCGCCGAGCACTGAAGCTTTCTTT. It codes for CASSGWTGSPSTEAFF.

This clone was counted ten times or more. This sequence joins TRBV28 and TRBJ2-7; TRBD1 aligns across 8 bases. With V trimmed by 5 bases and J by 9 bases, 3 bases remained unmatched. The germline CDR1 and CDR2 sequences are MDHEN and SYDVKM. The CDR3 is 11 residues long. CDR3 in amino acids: CASSPGTGQYF. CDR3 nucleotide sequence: TGTGCCAGCAGTCCCGGGACAGGGCAGTACTTC. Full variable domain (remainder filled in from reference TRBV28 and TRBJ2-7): DVKVTQSSRYLVKRTGEKVFLECVQDMDHENMFWYRQDPGLGLRLIYFSYDVKMKEKGDIPEGYSVSREKKERFSLILESASTNQTSMYLCASSPGTGQYFGPGTRLTVT.

This CDR3 is CASSTQGIGEQYF. For the CDR3, the DNA is TGTGCCAGCAGCACACAGGGGATCGGCGAGCAGTACTTC. The V call is TRBV6-6, the J call TRBJ2-7; 7 bases are shared with TRBD1. After removal of 6 bases from V and 6 bases from J, the junction contained 8 bases not matched to a gene. Germline CDR1 and CDR2: MNHNY and SVGAGI (reference sequence). CDR3 length: 13 amino acids.

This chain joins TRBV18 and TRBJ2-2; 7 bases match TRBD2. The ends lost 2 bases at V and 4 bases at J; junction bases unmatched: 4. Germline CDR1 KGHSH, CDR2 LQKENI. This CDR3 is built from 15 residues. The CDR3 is CASSPGGESTGELFF. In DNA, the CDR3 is TGTGCCAGCTCACCAGGGGGGGAGAGCACCGGGGAGCTGTTTTTT.

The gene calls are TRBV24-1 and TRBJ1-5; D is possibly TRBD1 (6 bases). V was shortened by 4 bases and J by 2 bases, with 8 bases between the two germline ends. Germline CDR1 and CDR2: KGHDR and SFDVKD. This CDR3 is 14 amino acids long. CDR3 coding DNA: TGTGCCACCAGTGAGCCAGGGGGCAATCAGCCCCAGCATTTT. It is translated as CATSEPGGNQPQHF.